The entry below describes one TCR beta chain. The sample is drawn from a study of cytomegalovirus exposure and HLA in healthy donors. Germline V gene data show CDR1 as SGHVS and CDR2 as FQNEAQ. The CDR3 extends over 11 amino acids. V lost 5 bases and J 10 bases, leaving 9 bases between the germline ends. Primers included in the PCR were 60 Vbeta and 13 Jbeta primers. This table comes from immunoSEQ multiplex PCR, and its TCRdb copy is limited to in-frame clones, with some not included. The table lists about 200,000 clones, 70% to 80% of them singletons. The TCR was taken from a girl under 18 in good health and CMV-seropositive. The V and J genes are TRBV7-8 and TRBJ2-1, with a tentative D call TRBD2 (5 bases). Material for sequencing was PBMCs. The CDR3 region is CASSLRGEQFF. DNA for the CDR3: TGTGCCAGCAGCCTGAGAGGGGAGCAGTTCTTC.